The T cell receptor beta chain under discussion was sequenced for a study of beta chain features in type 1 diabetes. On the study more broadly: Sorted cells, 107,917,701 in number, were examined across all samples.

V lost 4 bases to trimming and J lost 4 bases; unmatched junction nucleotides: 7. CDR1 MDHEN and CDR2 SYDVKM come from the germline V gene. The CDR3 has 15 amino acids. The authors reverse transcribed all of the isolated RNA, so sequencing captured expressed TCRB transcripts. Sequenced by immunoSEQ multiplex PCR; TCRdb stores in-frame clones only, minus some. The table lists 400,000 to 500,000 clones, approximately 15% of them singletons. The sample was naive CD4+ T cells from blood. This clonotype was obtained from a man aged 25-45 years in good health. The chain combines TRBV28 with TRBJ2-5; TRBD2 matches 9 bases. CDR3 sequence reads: CASSSWAAGGETQYF. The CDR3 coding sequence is TGTGCCAGCAGTTCATGGGCAGCGGGAGGAGAGACCCAGTACTTC. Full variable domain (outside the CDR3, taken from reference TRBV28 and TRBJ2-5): DVKVTQSSRYLVKRTGEKVFLECVQDMDHENMFWYRQDPGLGLRLIYFSYDVKMKEKGDIPEGYSVSREKKERFSLILESASTNQTSMYLCASSSWAAGGETQYFGPGTRLLVL.